This T cell receptor beta chain was obtained from a study of technical replicates of blood from several donors. Sequenced by immunoSEQ multiplex PCR; TCRdb stores in-frame clones only, minus some. Seen here are over 80,000 clones, roughly 96% observed once, and the top ten hold about 0.39%. Germline V gives CDR1 SGHNT, CDR2 YYREEE (reference sequence). The CDR3 loop spans 15 amino acids. The germline V and J ends were trimmed by 3 bases and 1 base, with 10 bases remaining between them. The source of this sequence is a human donor in good health. The specimen sequenced was T cells isolated from PBMCs. The chain couples TRBV5-4 to TRBJ2-2, with D possibly TRBD1 on 6 matching bases. The CDR3 protein is CASSSLTGNTGELFF. The CDR3 DNA sequence: TGTGCCAGCAGCTCACTGACAGGGAACACCGGGGAGCTGTTTTTT.